This record covers a single T cell receptor (beta chain). The sample belongs to a study of OX40 agonist ivuxolimab in advanced cancers. Study-level information: Six ivuxolimab dose levels, 0.01 to 10 mg/kg, were given intravenously every 2 weeks.

The V segment lost 2 bases and the J segment 4 bases; nucleotides outside the gene matches: 10. Germline V lookup: CDR1 SGDLS, CDR2 YYNGEE. The CDR3 extends over 16 amino acids. Profiling relied on immunoSEQ multiplex PCR, and the TCRdb table lists in-frame clones only, not all of them. The sample yields under 40,000 clones, about four fifths seen once. Sequencing used CD4+ or CD8+ T cells sorted from blood, obtained in a trial of the OX40 agonist ivuxolimab. The chain joins TRBV9 to TRBJ1-2, with 8 bases identical to TRBD1. The receptor was isolated from an adult with an advanced solid tumor such as melanoma, head and neck, liver or kidney cancer. The CDR3 DNA reads TGTGCCAGCAGCGTGACAGGGGATAGGGGAATCTATGGCTACACCTTC. It codes for CASSVTGDRGIYGYTF. The whole variable domain, remainder taken from reference TRBV9 and TRBJ1-2, is DSGVTQTPKHLITATGQRVTLRCSPRSGDLSVYWYQQSLDQGLQFLIQYYNGEERAKGNILERFSAQQFPDLHSELNLSSLELGDSALYFCASSVTGDRGIYGYTFGSGTRLTVV.